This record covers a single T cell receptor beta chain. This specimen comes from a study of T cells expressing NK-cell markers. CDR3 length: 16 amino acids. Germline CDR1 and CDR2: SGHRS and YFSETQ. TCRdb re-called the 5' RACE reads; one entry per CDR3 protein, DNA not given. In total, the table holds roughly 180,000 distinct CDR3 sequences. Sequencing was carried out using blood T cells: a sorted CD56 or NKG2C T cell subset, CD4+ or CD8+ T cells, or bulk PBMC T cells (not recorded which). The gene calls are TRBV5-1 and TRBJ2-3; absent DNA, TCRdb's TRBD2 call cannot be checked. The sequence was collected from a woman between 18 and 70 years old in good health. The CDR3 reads CASSPSGTSGTDTQYF.